Sequencing of this T cell receptor beta chain was carried out in a study of blood T cell repertoires in COVID-19 (dated by TCRdb to the early 2020s). Context from the whole study: Samples covering the acute and convalescent phases of COVID-19 were provided by collaborators in the United States, Italy and Spain. Samples came from the ongoing ImmuneRACE study (first 160 participants) plus 1,254 subjects from 6 global collaborators. The material from the prospective study consisted of cDNA or gDNA derived from T cells, B-cell-depleted T cells, or PBMCs. The dataset comprised deeply sampled blood TCRbeta repertoires from subjects exposed to, actively infected with, or recovered from COVID-19. A de-identified subject ID, COVID-19 status, age in years and sex were almost always included in the sample metadata. The repertoires were released in a freely available public database intended as a resource for research on the immune response to SARS-CoV-2. Where available, HLA class I and class II types were taken from metadata supplied by the sample provider and were not determined by assay-based typing. The full study reports these points: The quantity of clinical and demographic metadata differed by source and by participant and was supplied without curation.

Looking up the germline V gene (reference sequence) yields CDR1 MNHEY and CDR2 SMNVEV. Including the terminal cysteine and phenylalanine, the CDR3 comprises 17 residues. CDR3 DNA is the only sequence kept; it has 51 bases, read in frame from the first base. From V the trimming removes 4 bases and from J it removes 2 bases, while the gene matches leave 8 bases of the junction unaccounted for. The collaborating institutions used their own protocols to collect whole blood in K2EDTA tubes. For TCRbeta analysis, collaborators shipped samples in one of three forms: frozen whole blood, isolated PBMCs, or DNA extracted from either of those sample types. As to this clone: What this receptor recognizes is not known. Base qualities are not recorded, but no much larger clone differs from it by a single base.

TCRbeta CDR3 regions were amplified from genomic DNA using the immunoSEQ Assay, a bias-controlled multiplex PCR. In the paper's pipeline: Within the assay, amplification of reference gene primers was used to estimate how many nucleated cells each sample contained. To quantify the absolute abundance of each unique TCRbeta CDR3 rearrangement, sequence reads were collapsed and filtered. For each sample, productive Simpson clonality was calculated by taking the square root of Simpson's diversity index across productive rearrangements. In its TCRdb copy, this immuneACCESS table keeps in-frame sequences only and misses some clones. Where compared with another copy, unresolved V genes explain less than half of these, and the others have no known cause. The V and J calls and clone size are taken from that table; D and trimming were inferred from the DNA. This sample comprises about 150,000 clones, roughly 76% of them detected only once. Of the sample, 7% to 10% falls within the top ten clones.

Sequencing was carried out using peripheral blood. This TCR was recovered from a human donor with acute or convalescent COVID-19. The donor label of this sample is uncertain. The chain links TRBV27 with TRBJ2-2, and TRBD2 matches 9 of the central bases. The CDR3 region reads CASSYTLAGLNTGELFF. The DNA sequence is given as TGTGCCAGCAGTTATACGCTAGCGGGGTTAAACACCGGGGAGCTGTTTTTT.